Below, 29 T cell receptor beta chains from the same sample are listed, as sequenced in a study of cytomegalovirus exposure and HLA in healthy donors. The study ran its PCR with 60 Vbeta and 13 Jbeta primers. Profiled with immunoSEQ multiplex PCR; TCRdb holds only in-frame clones, not every one. The table has about 92,000 clones, over 70% seen once. Sequencing was performed on PBMCs. Receptors were obtained from a girl under 10 years old in good health and CMV-seropositive.

The CDR3 coding sequence is TGTGCCAGCAGCTTACGGCTAGACAGAAGCAATGAGCAGTTCTTC. Protein product: CASSLRLDRSNEQFF. The J gene is TRBJ2-1, the V gene TRBV7-3, with D possibly TRBD1 on 5 matching bases. This CDR3 has 15 residues. V dropped 2 bases and J dropped 6 bases, with 14 bases sitting between them. CDR1 is SGHTA, CDR2 FQGTGA, per germline.

The V gene is TRBV7-2, the J gene TRBJ2-5; TRBD2 is a possible D gene (6 bases). The V and J ends lost 1 base and 7 bases respectively, with 22 bases between them. There are 17 residues in the CDR3. From germline, CDR1 is SGHTA and CDR2 FQGNSA. CDR3 DNA: TGTGCCAGCAGCTTAGTTTCGACTATGGGGGGAGTGGGGACCCAGTACTTC. Amino acid sequence: CASSLVSTMGGVGTQYF.

This clone was detected only a few times. V gene TRBV20-1 combines with J gene TRBJ1-1, with D uncertain. Between the trimmed V and J ends, which lost 2 bases and 4 bases, there was a span of 2 bases. There are 10 residues in the CDR3. The germline CDR1 and CDR2 sequences are DFQATT and SNEGSKA (reference sequence). CDR3 region: CSARRTEAFF. The CDR3 region has the DNA TGCAGTGCTAGACGCACTGAAGCTTTCTTT.

The chain links TRBV30 to TRBJ2-3; 11 positions agree with TRBD1. CDR1 and CDR2 (germline): GTSNPN, SVGIG (reference sequence). CDR3 length equals 15 residues. The ends lost 0 bases at V and 6 bases at J; junction bases unmatched: 5. CDR3 loop: CAWSVGQGAADTQYF. The CDR3 DNA is TGTGCCTGGAGTGTAGGACAGGGGGCGGCTGATACGCAGTATTTT.

The V gene is TRBV9, the J gene TRBJ2-1; 7 nucleotides agree with TRBD1. The CDR3 extends over 17 amino acids. Germline loops: CDR1 SGDLS, CDR2 YYNGEE. V lost 1 base and J lost 12; bases outside the gene matches: 19. CDR3 sequence reads: CASSVSVDRALESRQFF. CDR3 sequence (DNA): TGTGCCAGCAGCGTATCAGTAGACAGGGCTTTGGAGTCGCGGCAGTTCTTC.

The rearrangement uses TRBV7-8 and TRBJ2-7; a possible D gene is TRBD2 (6 bases). Germline V gene data show CDR1 as SGHVS and CDR2 as FQNEAQ. This CDR3 is built from 13 residues. V gave up 4 bases and J gave up 4 bases, with 11 bases separating them. The CDR3 spells CASSSYSGYEQYF. CDR3 DNA sequence: TGTGCCAGCAGCTCTTATAGCGGTTACGAGCAGTACTTC.

The chain combines TRBV28 with TRBJ1-1; 8 bases match TRBD1. CDR3 size: 15 residues. The germline gives CDR1 MDHEN, CDR2 SYDVKM. With V trimmed by 5 bases and J by 4 bases, 9 bases remained unmatched. The CDR3 DNA follows: TGTGCCAGCAGTCTAGAGTACAGGGGGAGCACTGAAGCTTTCTTT. Translation gives CASSLEYRGSTEAFF.

The chain links TRBV7-9 to TRBJ2-3; TRBD2 agrees at 13 bases. The J segment lost 3 bases and the V segment lost 3 bases, leaving 3 bases of the junction unmatched. CDR1 is SEHNR, CDR2 FQNEAQ, per germline (reference sequence). This CDR3 is built from 16 residues. In nucleotides, the CDR3 is TGTGCCAGCAGCTTCAAACTAGCGGGAGGGACAGATACGCAGTATTTT. Translated: CASSFKLAGGTDTQYF.

The chain combines TRBV6-4 with TRBJ1-1, with D tentatively TRBD1 (5 bases). V lost 4 bases to trimming and J lost 0 bases, with 6 bases between them. The germline V gene has CDR1 MRHNA and CDR2 SNTAGT. The CDR3 covers 13 residues. In DNA form, the CDR3 reads TGTGCCAGCAGTGGACAGCTGAACACTGAAGCTTTCTTT. Its protein is CASSGQLNTEAFF.

This sequence joins TRBV18 and TRBJ1-2; 8 bases align to TRBD1. Germline-derived CDR1 and CDR2 are KGHSH and LQKENI. The V gene end was trimmed by 3 bases and the J gene end by 3 bases; junction bases not matched to a gene: 0. This CDR3 has 13 amino acids. The CDR3: CASSPGQDYGYTF. CDR3 nucleotide sequence: TGTGCCAGCTCACCGGGACAGGACTATGGCTACACCTTC.

The table lists this clone with a count of one. The chain joins TRBV28 to TRBJ1-2; D gene uncertain. Per the germline V gene, CDR1 is MDHEN and CDR2 is SYDVKM. The CDR3 totals 13 residues. The V and J ends lost 2 bases and 7 bases respectively, with 11 bases between them. The chain's CDR3 is CASSLSGEGGYTF. The CDR3 coding sequence is TGTGCCAGCAGTTTAAGCGGGGAAGGTGGCTACACCTTC.

The gene calls are TRBV5-1 and TRBJ2-7; D is undetermined. In germline, CDR1 is SGHRS, CDR2 YFSETQ. The CDR3 is made up of 15 amino acids. V lost 0 bases, J lost 5 bases, and 15 bases lay in between. CDR3 sequence: CASSLVSPEVHEQYF. The CDR3 bases are TGCGCCAGCAGCTTGGTGTCTCCCGAGGTCCACGAGCAGTACTTC.

The chain couples TRBV5-1 to TRBJ1-4; 9 bases are shared with TRBD1. V gave up 2 bases and J gave up 8 bases; unmatched junction bases: 10. The CDR3 is 16 amino acids. Germline CDR1 SGHRS, CDR2 YFSETQ. The CDR3 protein is CASSLLPGTGTEKLFF. CDR3 sequence (DNA): TGCGCCAGCAGCTTACTCCCCGGGACAGGGACCGAAAAACTGTTTTTT.

DNA for the CDR3: TGTGCCAGCAGCCTCGGGTCGACGGATGGCTACACCTTC. This encodes CASSLGSTDGYTF. This chain links TRBV11-1 with TRBJ1-2; D gene unclear. The CDR3 sequence is 13 residues long. V lost 5 bases to trimming and J lost 6 bases, with 13 bases between them. Germline assignment: CDR1 SGHAT and CDR2 FQDESV (reference sequence).

The chain uses TRBV7-2 and TRBJ2-1; weak D call: TRBD2 (5 bases). The CDR3 length is 15 residues. V was clipped by 6 bases and J by 1 base, with 13 bases between them. The germline V gene encodes CDR1 SGHTA and CDR2 FQGNSA. The CDR3 loop reads CASRPKLESYNEQFF. CDR3 nucleotide sequence: TGTGCCAGCAGACCGAAACTAGAGTCCTACAATGAGCAGTTCTTC.

This clone was counted only a few times. The rearrangement uses TRBV28 and TRBJ1-5; D may be TRBD1 (6 bases). Per germline, CDR1 MDHEN and CDR2 SYDVKM. V lost 2 bases to trimming and J lost 4 bases, with 15 bases between them. CDR3 length: 16 residues. The CDR3 DNA follows: TGTGCCAGCAGTTTAGGGGGCAGGGGATCGAATCAGCCCCAGCATTTT. Translated, it gives CASSLGGRGSNQPQHF. Filled out from reference TRBV28 and TRBJ1-5, the complete variable domain reads DVKVTQSSRYLVKRTGEKVFLECVQDMDHENMFWYRQDPGLGLRLIYFSYDVKMKEKGDIPEGYSVSREKKERFSLILESASTNQTSMYLCASSLGGRGSNQPQHFGDGTRLSIL.

The chain links TRBV19 to TRBJ2-7; 9 positions match TRBD1. The CDR3 is 14 residues long. The germline V gene has CDR1 LNHDA and CDR2 SQIVND (reference sequence). V lost 4 bases, J lost 4 bases, and 5 bases stayed unmatched. This CDR3 is CASSTGTGPYEQYF. CDR3 nucleotides: TGTGCCAGTAGTACCGGGACAGGGCCTTACGAGCAGTACTTC.

This clone showed up just once. The gene calls are TRBV5-1 and TRBJ2-7; 9 bases fit TRBD2. Trimming cost V 0 bases and J 7 bases; bases outside gene matches: 5. This CDR3 region has 14 residues. Germline V CDR1 and CDR2: SGHRS, YFSETQ. The CDR3 protein is CASSLAAGGGEQYF. The CDR3, as DNA: TGCGCCAGCAGCTTGGCAGCGGGAGGAGGTGAGCAGTACTTC.

The chain joins TRBV30 to TRBJ2-7; 7 positions agree with TRBD1. CDR3 size: 14 residues. Germline V gives CDR1 GTSNPN, CDR2 SVGIG (reference sequence). Trimming took 0 bases from V and 4 from J; bases not matched to a gene: 6. CDR3 bases: TGTGCCTGGAGTGTCGGGAAGGGGGCATACGAGCAGTACTTC. Translated, it gives CAWSVGKGAYEQYF. Filled out from reference TRBV30 and TRBJ2-7, the complete variable domain reads SQTIHQWPATLVQPVGSPLSLECTVEGTSNPNLYWYRQAAGRGLQLLFYSVGIGQISSEVPQNLSASRPQDRQFILSSKKLLLSDSGFYLCAWSVGKGAYEQYFGPGTRLTVT.

The rearrangement joins TRBV6-1 to TRBJ1-5, with D perhaps TRBD1 (5 bases). Between the trimmed V and J ends, which lost 3 bases and 4 bases, there was a span of 13 bases. Germline lookup yields CDR1 MNHNS and CDR2 SASEGT. This CDR3 has 15 residues. The CDR3 reads CASSDGAGWNQPQHF. Here the CDR3 DNA reads TGTGCCAGCAGTGACGGCGCAGGGTGGAATCAGCCCCAGCATTTT.

The V call is TRBV7-2, the J call TRBJ2-3; 12 nucleotides match TRBD2. The CDR3 has 17 residues. Trimming cost V 5 bases and J 0 bases; bases outside gene matches: 6. Germline loops: CDR1 SGHTA, CDR2 FQGNSA. The chain's CDR3 is CASSLRLAGASTDTQYF. CDR3 bases: TGTGCCAGCAGCCTTCGACTAGCGGGGGCAAGCACAGATACGCAGTATTTT.

In its sample, this clone was seen once. The chain is built from TRBV10-3 and TRBJ1-5; the match to TRBD1 covers 7 bases. Germline V gives CDR1 ENHRY, CDR2 SYGVKD. The CDR3 runs to 17 residues. Trimming at V came to 0 bases and at J to 0 bases, leaving 5 bases not matched to a gene. This chain's CDR3 is CAISESGTEISNQPQHF. As DNA, the CDR3 is TGTGCCATCAGTGAGTCAGGGACAGAAATTAGCAATCAGCCCCAGCATTTT.

The chain is built from TRBV6-1 and TRBJ1-1; D is undetermined. Deletions cut 6 bases from V and 8 bases from J, with 7 bases between. CDR3 length equals 10 residues. Germline CDR1 and CDR2: MNHNS and SASEGT. CDR3 bases: TGTGCCAGCAGAAGAGCCGAAGCTTTCTTT. It specifies CASRRAEAFF.

This clone was picked up one time. This chain joins TRBV6-1 and TRBJ2-3; D is perhaps TRBD2 (5 bases). CDR1 is MNHNS and CDR2 is SASEGT in the germline V gene. The CDR3 is 16 residues long. Trimming left V 2 bases short and J 1 base short, with 13 bases between. The CDR3 DNA reads as TGTGCCAGCAGTGAATCGGGCCTCGGGGGCACAGATACGCAGTATTTT. Residues: CASSESGLGGTDTQYF.

The chain links TRBV25-1 to TRBJ1-1; 10 bases are a match to TRBD1. The ends lost 8 bases at V and 10 bases at J; junction bases unmatched: 7. The V gene's germline CDR1 is MGHDK and CDR2 SYGVNS. The CDR3 has 12 amino acids. CDR3 amino acids: CASEEGDRGAFF. The DNA of the CDR3 is TGTGCCAGCGAAGAAGGGGACAGGGGAGCTTTCTTT.

The J gene is TRBJ1-1, the V gene TRBV19; D may be TRBD1 (5 bases). V lost 4 bases and J lost 5, with 11 bases in between. The CDR3 contains 13 residues. Germline CDR1 reads LNHDA; CDR2 reads SQIVND (reference sequence). The CDR3 reads CASSNQGQTEAFF. DNA of the CDR3: TGTGCCAGTAGTAATCAGGGCCAGACTGAAGCTTTCTTT.

The chain joins TRBV5-1 to TRBJ2-4; possibly TRBD2 for D (5 bases). Germline CDR1 and CDR2: SGHRS and YFSETQ. With 0 bases removed from V and 2 bases from J, the gap between germline ends came to 12 bases. The CDR3 covers 16 residues. CDR3 residues: CASSLGPPGTKNIQYF. The CDR3 DNA reads TGCGCCAGCAGCTTGGGGCCCCCGGGAACCAAAAACATTCAGTACTTC.

This rearrangement joins TRBV30 to TRBJ2-7, with 7 bases identical to TRBD1. This CDR3 region has 15 residues. Germline V gene lookup returns CDR1 GTSNPN and CDR2 SVGIG (reference sequence). J gave up 9 bases and V 2 bases, and 16 bases lay outside the gene matches. This chain's CDR3 is CAWSPGGQTSGGQYF. Here the CDR3 DNA reads TGTGCCTGGAGTCCAGGGGGACAGACCTCCGGAGGGCAGTACTTC.

The chain uses TRBV5-1 and TRBJ2-7, with 11 bases lining up with TRBD1. Germline CDR1 reads SGHRS; CDR2 reads YFSETQ. The length of the CDR3 is 17 residues. Trimming took 4 bases from V and 3 from J; bases not matched to a gene: 12. CDR3 sequence: CASSPTPVGTGGYEQYF. The CDR3 DNA sequence: TGCGCCAGCAGCCCGACTCCCGTCGGGACAGGGGGCTACGAGCAGTACTTC.